This T cell receptor beta chain was identified during a study of Graves' ophthalmopathy and Graves' hyperthyroidism. This clonotype was seen a single time. Its antigen is as yet unknown. The conserved phenylalanine or tryptophan is not found at the CDR3 terminus, so this likely reflects a read error. Germline V lookup: CDR1 DFQATT, CDR2 SNEGSKA (reference sequence). There are 15 residues in the CDR3. Between the trimmed V and J ends, which lost 4 bases and 4 bases, there was a span of 14 bases. Regarding the study as a whole: Most expanded thyroid clonotypes above 0.001 frequency also appeared in blood.

Ophthalmopathy in the donors was of moderate-to-severe activity, with CAS ≥3, NOSPECS ≥4 and duration under 3 months. A diagnosis was made from clinical symptoms together with serum thyroxine, TRAb, thyroid ultrasound and orbital computed tomography. Amplified material comprised TCR beta CDR3 regions derived from RNA transcripts. RT-PCR was first run with HTBI primers, then multiplex PCR in a second round. TCRdb processed the multiplex PCR reads anew with MiXCR; each CDR3 protein has one entry. The sample lists more than 40,000 distinct CDR3 sequences, under 55% occurring once. This chain connects TRBV20-1 to TRBJ1-6; D not certain. Sequences were obtained from peripheral blood. The TCR originated in an adult man with Graves' ophthalmopathy. DNA of the CDR3: TGCAGTGCTATTTCTTGGACTCCATATAATTCACCCCTCCACTCT. Protein product: CSAISWTPYNSPLHS.